This T cell receptor (beta chain) is drawn from a study of shared clonotypes between healthy human individuals (dated by TCRdb to 2019 to 2021). Background on the whole study: A few men and a couple of women, aged 18 to 49 years, made up the cohort. Between about 0.8 and 9 billion PBMCs per donor were obtained by leukapheresis. Blood TCR repertoires of four to six healthy adults were deeply sequenced to estimate repertoire size and the extent of clonotype sharing between individuals. For each donor, CD4 naive and CD4 memory were each run on three plates, CD8 naive on two plates, and CD8 memory on one plate. Libraries were prepared and TCR repertoires were sequenced by different laboratories using diverse techniques, in order to increase sequencing depth and limit assay-specific biases.

Using the deep immunoSEQ assay, TCR CDR3 regions were amplified from genomic DNA by multiplex PCR. Extracted genomic DNA from each cell subset was spread evenly across all wells of several immunoSEQ 96-well plates, with each plate serving as a replicate. Each replicate PCR for sorted subsets received roughly 0.2 ug genomic DNA, equal to 28,000 or so T cell genomes. Purified libraries were measured with a Qubit 3.0 fluorometer, size-checked on a Bioanalyzer 2100, and measured again with the KAPA Library Quantification kit. A separate single-read 150-cycle Illumina NextSeq 550 flow cell was used to sequence each immunoSEQ 96-well plate. From the authors' description of their analysis: Because the immunoSEQ output included only junctional sequences and no quality scores, the filtering could not be the same as the filtering used for full-length reads. Sequences were annotated with PyIR, a Python wrapper for IgBLAST v1.9, and V/J genes and CDR3 were assigned using IMGT germline references. Reads with weak V/J assignments (E-value above 1e-6), missing CDR3, stop codons, out-of-frame junctions, or ambiguous translated residues were removed. V3J clonotypes were defined as sequences sharing the same inferred V gene, J gene, and CDR3 amino acid sequence. To compute the percentage overlap between repertoires, the number of shared unique clonotypes was divided by the size of the smaller repertoire. Three approaches were used to assess repertoire richness: RTK rarefaction, the Chao1 estimator, and Recon v2.1 estimates of unobserved clonotypes. For all TCRbeta clonotypes obtained by the gDNA method from a handful of donors, generation probabilities were computed with OLGA. Held by TCRdb, this immuneACCESS table contains in-frame sequences only and omits some clones. Under half of the omission traces to an unresolved V gene where checked; the cause of the rest is unknown. V and J calls and clone size come straight from that table; D and trimming were deduced from the DNA. The sample profile shows 2,500,000 or so clones; about 92% of them were found once. The ten most abundant clones make up roughly 0.13% of the sample.

Donors were healthy HIV-negative adults with no recently reported acute infections or vaccinations. All donors were Caucasian adults living in Nashville, Tennessee, USA. Magnetic negative selection was used to enrich CD4+ T cells, after which naive cells were positively selected on CD45RA and the negative fraction became the memory subset. Blood was collected by leukapheresis, and PBMCs were isolated by Ficoll-Histopaque density gradient centrifugation and then cryopreserved in liquid nitrogen vapor phase. Analytical flow cytometry was used to check the purity and quantity of each magnetically sorted T cell population. From each sorted fraction, genomic DNA was isolated and quantified by UV absorbance on a Nanodrop 2000c. What the work shows at the level of the full study, not this receptor alone: The small number of donors limited the genetic and exposure-history diversity represented. Sampling was restricted to blood, and TCR repertoires in tissue are likely to differ from TCR repertoires in blood. Clonotypes shared by all four sorted-subset donors showed higher generation probabilities than non-shared clonotypes. Estimated clonotype richness was generally larger for naive than for memory subsets. About 5% of naive CD4, 3.5% of naive CD8, 2.3% of memory CD4, and 0.35% to 0.5% of memory CD8 clonotypes were shared across several donors. Based on pairwise subsampling, the degree of clonotype sharing among donors was expected to be affected by sequencing depth. Incomplete sequencing was indicated by rarefaction of sorted-subset datasets, despite the large sequencing depth.

For this clone: No cognate antigen has been identified for it. Qualities for individual bases were not recorded, and no much larger clone is one base off.

V lost 1 base and J lost 2 bases, and the count of bases not matched to a germline gene is 13. The CDR3 starts with the cysteine, ends with the phenylalanine, and has 18 residues. The read is trimmed to its CDR3 DNA, 54 bases read in frame from base 1. Via the germline V gene, CDR1 is SGHRS and CDR2 YFSETQ. Here the chain combines TRBV5-1 and TRBJ1-1; the central 8 bases match TRBD1. Source material: naive CD4+ T cells sorted from blood. Taken with the paper, the label for cell subset or site translates to: CD45RA+ positively selected. This receptor was taken from a man between 18 and 35 years old in good health. The DNA sequence is TGCGCCAGCAGCTTGAGGGGACAGGAATTCTTCTCCAACACTGAAGCTTTCTTT. Protein translation: CASSLRGQEFFSNTEAFF.